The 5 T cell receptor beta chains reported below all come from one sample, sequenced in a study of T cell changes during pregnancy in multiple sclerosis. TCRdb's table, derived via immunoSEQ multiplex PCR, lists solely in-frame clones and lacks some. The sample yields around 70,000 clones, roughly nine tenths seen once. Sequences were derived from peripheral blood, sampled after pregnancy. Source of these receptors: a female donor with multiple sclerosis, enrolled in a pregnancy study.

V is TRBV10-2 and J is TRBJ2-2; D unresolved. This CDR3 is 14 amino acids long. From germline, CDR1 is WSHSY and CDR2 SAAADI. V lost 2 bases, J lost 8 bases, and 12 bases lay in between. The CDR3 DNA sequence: TGCGCCAGCAGTGAGGGGCTCCGTTTAGGGGAGCTGTTTTTT. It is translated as CASSEGLRLGELFF.

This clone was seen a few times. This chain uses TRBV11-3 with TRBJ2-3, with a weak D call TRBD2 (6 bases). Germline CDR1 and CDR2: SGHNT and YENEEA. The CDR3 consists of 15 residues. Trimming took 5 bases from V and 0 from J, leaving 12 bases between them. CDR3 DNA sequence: TGTGCCAGCAGCACTGGACTAAGTAGCACAGATACGCAGTATTTT. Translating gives CASSTGLSSTDTQYF.

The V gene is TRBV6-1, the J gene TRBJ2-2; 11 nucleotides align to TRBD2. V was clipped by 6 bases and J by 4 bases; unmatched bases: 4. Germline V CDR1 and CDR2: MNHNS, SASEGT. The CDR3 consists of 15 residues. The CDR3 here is CASSPGTSGTGELFF. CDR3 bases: TGTGCCAGCAGCCCCGGGACTAGCGGCACCGGGGAGCTGTTTTTT.

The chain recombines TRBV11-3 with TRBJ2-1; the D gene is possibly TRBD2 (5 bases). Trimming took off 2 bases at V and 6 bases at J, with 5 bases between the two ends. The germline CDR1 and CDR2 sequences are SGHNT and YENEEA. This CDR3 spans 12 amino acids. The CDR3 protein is CASSLSGNEQFF. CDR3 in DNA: TGTGCCAGCAGCTTAAGCGGCAATGAGCAGTTCTTC.

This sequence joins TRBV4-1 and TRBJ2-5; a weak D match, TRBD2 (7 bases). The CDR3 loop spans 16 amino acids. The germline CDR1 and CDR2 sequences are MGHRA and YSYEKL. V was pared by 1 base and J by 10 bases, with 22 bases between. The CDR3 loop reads CASSQGEQGGLRGQYF. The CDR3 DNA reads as TGCGCCAGCAGCCAAGGGGAACAGGGAGGGCTGAGGGGCCAGTACTTC.